This T cell receptor beta chain was profiled in a study of T cell changes during pregnancy in multiple sclerosis. This table comes from immunoSEQ multiplex PCR, and its TCRdb copy is limited to in-frame clones, with some not included. Of 60,000 to 85,000 clones in the sample, roughly nine tenths were seen once. The receptor comes from a female donor with multiple sclerosis, enrolled in a pregnancy study. This material consisted of peripheral blood, taken in the second trimester of pregnancy.

For the CDR3, the DNA is TGTGCCAGCAGCTCCCGGGACAGGCCAGCTCGGGAGCAGTACTTC. Its protein is CASSSRDRPAREQYF. The gene calls are TRBV5-6 and TRBJ2-7, with 8 bases lining up with TRBD1. The trim removed 3 bases at V and 7 bases at J, leaving 12 bases unmatched. The CDR3 is 15 amino acids. Germline V gives CDR1 SGHDT, CDR2 YYEEEE.